These 7 T cell receptor beta chains originate from one sample sequenced in a study of tissue T cells after allogeneic stem cell transplantation. Libraries were prepared by immunoSEQ multiplex PCR; TCRdb keeps only in-frame clonotypes and omits some of them. The table includes about 2,400 clones, about 66% detected once. Sequenced material: gut tissue. The receptors come from a female BALB/c mouse in good health. The MHC haplotype of the strain is H2-d.

As for this clone: The genes are named according to mouse. The sequence runs out 1 residue before the end of the CDR3; the remainder is reconstructed from the germline J gene. V is TRBV13-2 and J is TRBJ1-1; D gene unclear. The ends were cut back, 2 bases at V and 4 bases at J, with 3 bases in the middle. The length of the CDR3 is 11 residues. Germline-derived CDR1 and CDR2 are NNHNN and SYGAGS (reference sequence). CDR3 in amino acids: CASGEGTEVFF. The CDR3 DNA, read in part, is TGTGCCAGCGGTGAAGGCACAGAAGTCTTC.

Of note for this clone: Gene names refer to mouse genes. The CDR3 extends 1 residue past the end of the read, so its final part is completed from the germline J gene. The chain employs TRBV19 and TRBJ2-2, with TRBD1 matching over 9 bases. V was pared by 1 base and J by 2 bases, with 3 bases of the junction left unmatched. Germline assignment: CDR1 FNHDT and CDR2 SITEND (reference sequence). The CDR3 spans 16 residues. Partial CDR3 DNA: TGTGCCAGCAGTATAATTACAGGGGGCAACACCGGGCAGCTCTAC. Residues: CASSIITGGNTGQLY. The entire CDR3 protein reads CASSIITGGNTGQLYF.

With respect to this clone: Gene names and germline refer to mouse. The CDR3 end falls 1 residue outside the read, so it is completed with the germline J gene. This sequence joins TRBV13-3 and TRBJ2-4; 8 bases map to TRBD2. CDR1 and CDR2 (germline): NNHDY, SYVADS. The CDR3 contains 13 residues. V gave up 5 bases and J gave up 1 base; unmatched junction bases: 0. The chain's CDR3 is CASRDWGQNTLYF. CDR3 DNA (partial): TGTGCCAGCAGGGACTGGGGTCAAAACACCTTGTAC.

About this clone: Mouse names are used for the genes. The CDR3 goes on 1 residue after the read ends, and that part is filled in from the germline J gene. The V and J genes are TRBV13-2 and TRBJ2-5; D is possibly TRBD1 or TRBD2 (6 bases each). Trimming stripped 2 bases from V and 2 bases from J, with 6 bases between. Germline V gene sequence: CDR1 NNHNN, CDR2 SYGAGS (reference sequence). This CDR3 spans 13 amino acids. The DNA read from the CDR3 is TGTGCCAGCGGTGAGGGGGCCCAAGACACCCAGTAC. Translation: CASGEGAQDTQY. The CDR3 reads in full as CASGEGAQDTQYF.

A note on this clone: Gene names denote mouse genes. The sequence runs out 1 residue before the end of the CDR3; the remainder is reconstructed from the germline J gene. V and J are TRBV29 and TRBJ2-1, with a tentative D call TRBD1 (6 bases). The CDR3 totals 13 residues. Germline V CDR1 and CDR2: MSHET, SYDVDS. V lost 6 bases to trimming and J lost 6 bases, with 12 bases between them. Partial CDR3 DNA: TGTGCTAGCAGCCTTCAGGGGTTTGCTGAGCAGTTC. Its protein is CASSLQGFAEQF. The full CDR3 protein is CASSLQGFAEQFF. The complete variable domain, with remaining parts taken from reference TRBV29 and TRBJ2-1, reads DMKVTQMPRYLIKRMGENVLLECGQDMSHETMYWYRQDPGLGLQLIYISYDVDSNSEGDIPKGYRVSRKKREHFSLILDSAKTNQTSVYFCASSLQGFAEQFFGPGTRLTVL.

In regard to this clone: The gene names here belong to mouse. The read stops 1 residue short of the end of the CDR3; the missing end is completed from the germline J gene. V gene TRBV4 combines with J gene TRBJ1-2; 8 bases align to TRBD1. CDR3 length: 14 amino acids. After removal of 4 bases from V and 4 bases from J, the junction contained 5 bases not matched to a gene. Germline V gene sequence: CDR1 LGHDT, CDR2 YNNKQL (reference sequence). CDR3 in amino acids: CASSLRQGTSDYTF. Partial CDR3 DNA: TGTGCCAGCAGCTTAAGACAGGGGACCTCCGACTACACC.

A word on this clone: The genes are named according to mouse. The read terminates 1 residue before the CDR3 end, so the remaining end is supplied by the germline J gene. The genes are TRBV2 and TRBJ1-4, with D possibly being TRBD1 (6 bases). The CDR3 is 15 amino acids. Germline lookup yields CDR1 LGHNA and CDR2 YSYQKL. V lost 0 bases and J lost 4, with 9 bases in between. The sequenced part of the CDR3 DNA is TGTGCCAGCAGCCAAGATGGGACAATCAACGAAAGATTATTT. Amino acids: CASSQDGTINERLF. The CDR3 as a whole reads CASSQDGTINERLFF.